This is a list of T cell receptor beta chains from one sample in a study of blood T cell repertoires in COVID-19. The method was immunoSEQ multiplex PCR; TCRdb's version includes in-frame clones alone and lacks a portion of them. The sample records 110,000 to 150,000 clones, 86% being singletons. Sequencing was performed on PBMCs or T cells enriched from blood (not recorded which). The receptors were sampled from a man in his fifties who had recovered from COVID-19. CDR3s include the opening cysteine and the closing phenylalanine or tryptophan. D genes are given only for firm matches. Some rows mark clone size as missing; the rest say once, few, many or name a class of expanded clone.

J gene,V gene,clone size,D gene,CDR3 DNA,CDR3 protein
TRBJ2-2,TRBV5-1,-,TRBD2,TGCGCCAGCAGCTTAGGTAACGTCGGCGGGGGAAGGGAGCTGTTTTTT,CASSLGNVGGGRELFF
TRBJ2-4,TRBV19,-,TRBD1,TGTGCCAGTAGTATTTTCCGGGACAGGAAAAACATTCAGTACTTC,CASSIFRDRKNIQYF
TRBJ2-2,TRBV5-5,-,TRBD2,TGTGCCAGCAGCTCGCACAGACTAGCCCGGAACACCGGGGAGCTGTTTTTT,CASSSHRLARNTGELFF
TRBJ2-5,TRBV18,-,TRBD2,TGTGCCAGCTCACCACCACGCTTCGCTAGCGGGAGTATAGTAGAGACCCAGTACTTC,CASSPPRFASGSIVETQYF
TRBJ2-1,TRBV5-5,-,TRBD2,TGTGCCAGCAGCTCCCCGACTAGCGGGAGGGCCTACAATGAGCAGTTCTTC,CASSSPTSGRAYNEQFF
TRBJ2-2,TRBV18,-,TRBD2,TGTGCCAGCTCACCCGGCGTAGCGGGGAGCCCCGGTACCAACACCGGGGAGCTGTTTTTT,CASSPGVAGSPGTNTGELFF
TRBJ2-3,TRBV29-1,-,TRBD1,TGCAGCGTTGCGGGACAGAACACAGATACGCAGTATTTT,CSVAGQNTDTQYF
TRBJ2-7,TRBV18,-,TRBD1,TGTGCCAGCTCAACCGGGACAGGGAACTACGAGCAGTACTTC,CASSTGTGNYEQYF
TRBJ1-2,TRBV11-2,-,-,TGTGCCAGCAGCTTAGGAGGGAGTAACTATGGCTACACCTTC,CASSLGGSNYGYTF
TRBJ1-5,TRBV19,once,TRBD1,TGTGCCAGCGGGGACAGCGTACGGAATCAGCCCCAGCATTTT,CASGDSVRNQPQHF
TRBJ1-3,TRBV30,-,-,TGTGCCTGGACCCCAGGGCTATCTGGAAACACCATATATTTT,CAWTPGLSGNTIYF
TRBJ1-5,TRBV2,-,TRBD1,TGTGCCAGCAGTGGGTCAGGGGGCGGCAATCAGCCCCAGCATTTT,CASSGSGGGNQPQHF
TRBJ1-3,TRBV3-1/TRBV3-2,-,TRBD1,TGTGCCAGCAGCCGCGGCACAGGGGGCAAAGGAAACACCATATATTTT,CASSRGTGGKGNTIYF
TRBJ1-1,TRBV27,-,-,TGTGCCAGCAGTAACACTGGTCGAGGAGGGACTGAAGCTTTCTTT,CASSNTGRGGTEAFF
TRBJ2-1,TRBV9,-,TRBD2,TGTGCCAGCAGCGGGGTTAGCGGGAGGGCTAAAAATGAGCAGTTCTTC,CASSGVSGRAKNEQFF
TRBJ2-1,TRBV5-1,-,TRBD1,TGCGCCAGCAGCAAAGACCCAGGGGGCCTTCCTCAGTTCTTC,CASSKDPGGLPQFF
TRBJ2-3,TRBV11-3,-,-,TGTGCCAGCAGCCCTCGAGGGCCGGGGAGCACAGATACGCAGTATTTT,CASSPRGPGSTDTQYF
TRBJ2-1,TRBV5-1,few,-,TGCGCCAGCAGCCCTCGTGGGTCTGTGGGGGCCGAGCAGTTCTTC,CASSPRGSVGAEQFF
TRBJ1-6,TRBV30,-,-,TGTGCCTGGAGTGTTATTTCACCCCTCCACTTT,CAWSVISPLHF
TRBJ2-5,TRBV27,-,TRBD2,TGTGCCAGCAAGTCCCGGCGGGGGGGCATTTCAGAGACCCAGTACTTC,CASKSRRGGISETQYF
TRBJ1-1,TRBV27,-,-,TGTGCCAGCAGTTTGTTCAGACAGACTGAAGCTTTCTTT,CASSLFRQTEAFF
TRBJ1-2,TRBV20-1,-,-,TGCAGTGCTAGCCGGGGCTATGGCTACACCTTC,CSASRGYGYTF
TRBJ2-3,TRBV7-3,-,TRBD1,TGTGCCAGCAGCGGACAGGGGATCCCCTCTGGAACAGATACGCAGTATTTT,CASSGQGIPSGTDTQYF
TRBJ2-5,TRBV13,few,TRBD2,TGTGCCAGCAGCCATTCCCTTTCGGGGGGGCTCTTCGAAAGGGAGACCCAGTACTTC,CASSHSLSGGLFERETQYF
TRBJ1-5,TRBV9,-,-,TGTGCCAGCAGCCCATCGACGGGAAATCAGCCCCAGCATTTT,CASSPSTGNQPQHF